The 9 T cell receptor beta chains in this list originate from one sample, sequenced in a study of OX40 agonist ivuxolimab in advanced cancers. Library creation used the immunoSEQ multiplex PCR assay. Sourced from immuneACCESS, this table was stored by TCRdb with only in-frame sequences that have V and J called. A share of the clones is absent; for the studies checked, an unresolved V gene accounts for under half, and the remainder has no known explanation. For this sample there are some 60,000 clones; around 93% appear just once. The top ten clones comprise 3.5% to 4% of the sample. The sample was CD4+ or CD8+ T cells sorted from blood, taken in a trial of the OX40 agonist ivuxolimab. The receptor source for this set is an adult with an advanced solid tumor such as melanoma, head and neck, liver or kidney cancer.

CDR3 DNA sequence: TGTGCCAGCAGCAAACCGGGGGCGGGGTACGAGCAGTACTTC. Translation: CASSKPGAGYEQYF. This chain uses TRBV7-8 with TRBJ2-7, with D perhaps TRBD1 or TRBD2 (6 bases each). Germline values: CDR1 SGHVS, CDR2 FQNEAQ. V lost 5 bases and J lost 4, with 15 bases in between. The CDR3 covers 14 residues. The full variable domain, with the rest looked up from reference TRBV7-8 and TRBJ2-7, is GAGVSQSPRYKVAKRGQDVALRCDPISGHVSLFWYQQALGQGPEFLTYFQNEAQLDKSGLPSDRFFAERPEGSVSTLKIQRTQQEDSAVYLCASSKPGAGYEQYFGPGTRLTVT.

The chain uses TRBV1 and TRBJ1-2; TRBD1 is the table's D call and was not checked against the DNA. TRBV1 is a listed pseudogene. This CDR3 contains 14 residues. The CDR3 loop reads CTSSQAGYGYGYTF. The CDR3 nucleotides read TGCACCAGCAGCCAGGCAGGGTATGGCTATGGCTACACCTTC.

The V and J genes are TRBV9 and TRBJ2-7, with 12 bases identical to TRBD2. The CDR3 runs to 15 residues. From germline, CDR1 is SGDLS and CDR2 YYNGEE. V trimming: 3 bases; J trimming: 5 bases; junction bases outside the gene matches: 6. The CDR3 DNA reads TGTGCCAGCAGCGCCCGGACTAGCGGGATCCACGAGCAGTACTTC. Translating gives CASSARTSGIHEQYF.

The V and J genes are TRBV9 and TRBJ2-1; no clear D gene. The germline CDR1 and CDR2 sequences are SGDLS and YYNGEE. Trimming cost V 3 bases and J 11 bases, with 12 bases left between them. This CDR3 is built from 12 residues. CDR3 loop: CASSGLGNKQFF. As DNA, the CDR3 is TGTGCCAGCAGCGGACTCGGTAATAAGCAGTTCTTC.

J is TRBJ2-7 and V is TRBV15; D might be TRBD1 (5 bases). In germline, CDR1 is LNHNV, CDR2 YYDKDF (reference sequence). This CDR3 has 14 residues. V dropped 5 bases and J dropped 2 bases, with 13 bases sitting between them. CDR3 loop: CATSFTTATYEQYF. In DNA, the CDR3 is TGTGCCACCAGCTTCACGACAGCAACCTACGAGCAGTACTTC.

The gene calls are TRBV5-8 and TRBJ1-5, with a weak D call TRBD1 (5 bases). Germline V gene data show CDR1 as SGHTS and CDR2 as YDEGEE. V was pared by 4 bases and J by 3 bases, with 11 bases between. The CDR3 consists of 14 residues. The CDR3 protein is CASSVDRDNQPQHF. The CDR3 DNA sequence: TGTGCCAGCAGCGTAGACAGAGACAATCAGCCCCAGCATTTT.

CDR3 nucleotide sequence: TGTGCCAGCAGTTGGGACCGTCCAAAGGATGGCTACACCTTC. It is translated as CASSWDRPKDGYTF. V and J are TRBV6-6 and TRBJ1-2; D is possibly TRBD1 (5 bases). The germline V gene has CDR1 MNHNY and CDR2 SVGAGI (reference sequence). Trimming stripped 4 bases from V and 6 bases from J, with 15 bases between. The CDR3 is made up of 14 amino acids.

V usage is TRBV4-1 and J usage is TRBJ2-3; 8 bases map to TRBD2. Germline assignment: CDR1 MGHRA and CDR2 YSYEKL. V lost 1 base and J lost 0; bases outside the gene matches: 6. This CDR3 contains 17 residues. CDR3 protein: CASSQGASGPSTDTQYF. The CDR3 nucleotides read TGCGCCAGCAGCCAAGGTGCTAGCGGGCCTAGCACAGATACGCAGTATTTT.

V usage is TRBV4-3 and J usage is TRBJ1-5, with 9 bases aligning to TRBD1. Germline CDR1 and CDR2: LGHNA and YSLEER. The CDR3 has 17 residues. V lost 1 base and J lost 4; bases outside the gene matches: 8. CDR3 amino acids: CASSQGTGTGPNQPQHF. The CDR3 DNA sequence: TGCGCCAGCAGCCAAGGTACTGGGACAGGGCCGAATCAGCCCCAGCATTTT.